The 30 T cell receptor beta chains below were found in one sample sequenced in a study of blood T cell repertoires in COVID-19. TCRdb's copy holds only in-frame clones and misses some; the assay was immunoSEQ multiplex PCR. The sample has some 320,000 clones, under 90% seen once. What was sequenced was peripheral blood. Source of these receptors: a woman younger than 45 with COVID-19, enrolled during active disease.

The rearrangement uses TRBV30 and TRBJ1-5; D ambiguous. The length of the CDR3 is 16 residues. Germline CDR1 GTSNPN, CDR2 SVGIG (reference sequence). V was pared by 0 bases and J by 7 bases, with 19 bases between. This CDR3 is CAWSVWAGGLGQPQHF. In DNA form, the CDR3 reads TGTGCCTGGAGTGTATGGGCAGGCGGGTTGGGGCAGCCCCAGCATTTT.

The CDR3 sequence is CASSPPLRGEQYF. As DNA, the CDR3 is TGTGCCAGCTCACCACCTCTGCGGGGGGAGCAGTACTTC. The chain uses TRBV18 and TRBJ2-7; 7 nucleotides agree with TRBD2. The CDR3 consists of 13 residues. Germline V gene data show CDR1 as KGHSH and CDR2 as LQKENI. The J segment lost 7 bases and the V segment lost 0 bases, leaving 3 bases of the junction unmatched.

This chain uses TRBV5-6 with TRBJ1-3; TRBD1 matches 7 bases. The CDR3 is 17 residues long. V dropped 0 bases and J dropped 1; count of bases not matched to a gene: 7. Germline loops: CDR1 SGHDT, CDR2 YYEEEE. CDR3: CASSLVWKGASGNTIYF. CDR3 bases: TGTGCCAGCAGCTTGGTTTGGAAGGGGGCGTCTGGAAACACCATATATTTT. The full variable domain, completed using reference TRBV5-6 and TRBJ1-3, is DAGVTQSPTHLIKTRGQQVTLRCSPKSGHDTVSWYQQALGQGPQFIFQYYEEEERQRGNFPDRFSGHQFPNYSSELNVNALLLGDSALYLCASSLVWKGASGNTIYFGEGSWLTVV.

The chain has TRBV11-2 and TRBJ1-4; TRBD1 matches 8 bases. Trimming at V came to 0 bases and at J to 8 bases, leaving 11 bases not matched to a gene. The CDR3 sequence is 17 residues long. CDR1 and CDR2 (germline): SGHAT, FQNNGV. This chain's CDR3 is CASSLDGGTGPHEKLFF. Written as DNA, the CDR3 is TGTGCCAGCAGCTTAGATGGGGGGACAGGCCCCCACGAAAAACTGTTTTTT.

This clone was picked up one time. V gene TRBV2 combines with J gene TRBJ1-2; TRBD1 matches 9 bases. The CDR3 sequence is 15 residues long. J lost 8 bases, V lost 8 bases, and 15 bases had no gene match. Germline V gene lookup returns CDR1 SNHLY and CDR2 FYNNEI. The CDR3 spells CASWGDRASFWGYTF. For the CDR3, the DNA is TGTGCCAGCTGGGGGGACAGGGCATCTTTTTGGGGCTACACCTTC.

This clone appeared once. The rearrangement links TRBV10-1 to TRBJ2-7; D is perhaps TRBD1 (6 bases). The length of the CDR3 is 13 residues. V lost 4 bases and J lost 2, with 9 bases in between. Germline loops: CDR1 WNHNN, CDR2 SYGVQD (reference sequence). CDR3 in DNA: TGCGCCAGCAGTGTTGGGGGCCCCTACGAGCAGTACTTC. It yields the protein CASSVGGPYEQYF.

A single count supports this clone. V gene TRBV5-5 combines with J gene TRBJ1-2; D remains ambiguous. The germline V gene has CDR1 SGHKS and CDR2 YYEKEE (reference sequence). V lost 1 base and J lost 6, with 7 bases in between. This CDR3 has 12 residues. The CDR3 DNA reads as TGTGCCAGCAGCTTGTACTTCGATGGCTACACCTTC. Translation gives CASSLYFDGYTF. The full variable domain, in which reference TRBV5-5 and TRBJ1-2 provide the parts outside the CDR3, is DAGVTQSPTHLIKTRGQQVTLRCSPISGHKSVSWYQQVLGQGPQFIFQYYEKEERGRGNFPDRFSARQFPNYSSELNVNALLLGDSALYLCASSLYFDGYTFGSGTRLTVV.

CDR3 amino acids: CASSPDRGSSHEQYF. The CDR3 bases are TGTGCCAGCAGCCCCGACAGGGGATCATCCCACGAGCAGTACTTC. The chain couples TRBV5-4 to TRBJ2-7, with 8 positions matching TRBD1. J was trimmed by 5 bases and V by 4 bases; bases with no gene match: 11. The V gene's germline CDR1 is SGHNT and CDR2 YYREEE (reference sequence). The CDR3 contains 15 residues. Based on the CDR3 plus reference TRBV5-4 and TRBJ2-7, the full variable domain is ETGVTQSPTHLIKTRGQQVTLRCSSQSGHNTVSWYQQALGQGPQFIFQYYREEENGRGNFPPRFSGLQFPNYSSELNVNALELDDSALYLCASSPDRGSSHEQYFGPGTRLTVT.

V and J are TRBV6-4 and TRBJ2-3; 7 nucleotides match TRBD2. V dropped 2 bases and J dropped 1; count of bases not matched to a gene: 6. This CDR3 is 16 amino acids long. Germline V gene sequence: CDR1 MRHNA, CDR2 SNTAGT. CDR3 region: CASSDAAGEGTDTQYF. CDR3 bases: TGTGCCAGCAGTGACGCGGCGGGGGAGGGCACAGATACGCAGTATTTT.

The rearrangement uses TRBV4-1 and TRBJ1-2; D is undetermined. Germline V gives CDR1 MGHRA, CDR2 YSYEKL. V was pared by 4 bases and J by 0 bases, with 15 bases between. This CDR3 spans 16 amino acids. DNA of the CDR3: TGCGCCAGCAGCCCCCTGCAGGACTTAGCTAACTATGGCTACACCTTC. Translation: CASSPLQDLANYGYTF.

The V call is TRBV3-1 (or the pseudogene TRBV3-2), the J call TRBJ1-4; maybe TRBD1 (5 bases). The CDR3 length is 14 residues. Looked up from germline, CDR1 is LGHDT and CDR2 is YNNKEL (reference sequence). The ends were cut back, 3 bases at V and 0 bases at J, with 5 bases in the middle. In nucleotides, the CDR3 is TGTGCCAGCAGCCAGACAGCAACTAATGAAAAACTGTTTTTT. Translated, it gives CASSQTATNEKLFF.

The genes are TRBV6-1 and TRBJ1-3, with a weak D call TRBD1 (5 bases). The CDR3 totals 17 residues. Germline V lookup: CDR1 MNHNS, CDR2 SASEGT. The V gene lost 3 bases and the J gene lost 0 bases, with 15 bases spanning the gap. The CDR3 DNA follows: TGTGCCAGCAGTGATCTCCTTGGACAATTCTCTGGAAACACCATATATTTT. This encodes CASSDLLGQFSGNTIYF.

The chain joins TRBV19 to TRBJ1-5, with 9 bases identical to TRBD1. V was pared by 4 bases and J by 6 bases, with 7 bases of the junction left unmatched. Germline loops: CDR1 LNHDA, CDR2 SQIVND (reference sequence). CDR3 length: 15 amino acids. CDR3 sequence: CASSNGQGLSQPQHF. The CDR3 coding sequence is TGTGCCAGTAGTAACGGACAGGGGCTGTCTCAGCCCCAGCATTTT.

The chain has TRBV12-3 or TRBV12-4 and TRBJ1-1; D is undetermined. V lost 6 bases to trimming and J lost 4 bases, with 12 bases between them. CDR3 length: 13 amino acids. This CDR3 is CASRSRLGTEAFF. DNA for the CDR3: TGTGCCAGCAGAAGTCGGCTAGGCACTGAAGCTTTCTTT.

The chain employs TRBV6-2 or TRBV6-3 and TRBJ1-2; D ambiguous. This CDR3 has 13 amino acids. Deletions cut 0 bases from V and 4 bases from J, with 6 bases between. The germline gives CDR1 MNHEY, CDR2 SVGEGT. The CDR3 sequence is CASSYSTPYGYTF. The CDR3 coding sequence is TGTGCCAGCAGTTACTCGACACCCTATGGCTACACCTTC.

The chain recombines TRBV4-1 with TRBJ1-6; D not resolved. From germline, CDR1 is MGHRA and CDR2 YSYEKL. This CDR3 is built from 14 residues. V was trimmed by 0 bases and J by 13 bases, leaving 13 bases between them. CDR3 DNA: TGCGCCAGCAGCCAAGAGGAGGAGCAGAGGCCCCTCCACTTT. Translating it yields CASSQEEEQRPLHF.

The chain joins TRBV6-5 to TRBJ1-5, with 8 nucleotides matching TRBD1. V gave up 7 bases and J gave up 6 bases; unmatched junction bases: 5. Germline loops: CDR1 MNHEY, CDR2 SVGAGI. The CDR3 has 13 amino acids. The DNA for the CDR3 is TGTGCCAGCATAGGGACAGGCAGTCAGCCCCAGCATTTT. This translates into CASIGTGSQPQHF.

This chain joins TRBV28 and TRBJ1-5, with 8 bases identical to TRBD1. The germline V gene encodes CDR1 MDHEN and CDR2 SYDVKM. The V and J ends lost 4 bases and 5 bases, in that order; junction bases with no gene match: 1. There are 13 residues in the CDR3. Written as DNA, the CDR3 is TGTGCCAGCAGTTACAGGGGGGATCAGCCCCAGCATTTT. It is translated as CASSYRGDQPQHF.

The CDR3 here is CASSPGGLYQETQYF. The CDR3 bases are TGTGCCAGCAGTCCTGGAGGGCTGTACCAAGAGACCCAGTACTTC. The chain uses TRBV11-1 and TRBJ2-5; tentatively, D is TRBD2 (6 bases). Germline CDR1 and CDR2: SGHAT and FQDESV (reference sequence). This CDR3 is built from 15 residues. V was trimmed by 6 bases and J by 0 bases, leaving 14 bases between them.

This clone was seen just once. J is TRBJ2-1 and V is TRBV28; D perhaps matches TRBD1 (6 bases). Looked up from germline, CDR1 is MDHEN and CDR2 is SYDVKM. Trimming shortened V by 2 bases and J by 7 bases, and 15 bases separated the two germline ends. The CDR3 is made up of 15 amino acids. CDR3 in DNA: TGTGCCAGCAGTTTAGGGAGTACAGGGATTAATGAGCAGTTCTTC. Translated, it gives CASSLGSTGINEQFF.

The V and J genes are TRBV11-2 and TRBJ2-3; the D is unclear. The CDR3 covers 15 residues. Germline V gives CDR1 SGHAT, CDR2 FQNNGV. Trimming took 3 bases from V and 3 from J, leaving 13 bases between them. The CDR3 region is CASSLARPSTDTQYF. The CDR3 nucleotides are TGTGCCAGCAGCTTGGCTAGACCGAGTACAGATACGCAGTATTTT.

The gene calls are TRBV4-1 and TRBJ1-2; D may be TRBD1 (5 bases). This CDR3 region has 13 residues. Between the trimmed V and J ends, which lost 4 bases and 8 bases, there was a span of 14 bases. In germline, CDR1 is MGHRA, CDR2 YSYEKL. CDR3 residues: CASSPLGGVGYTF. The CDR3 DNA is TGCGCCAGCAGCCCACTTGGGGGGGTCGGCTACACCTTC.

This chain links TRBV5-1 with TRBJ1-2, with TRBD1 identical over 8 bases. This CDR3 has 15 amino acids. After removal of 0 bases from V and 4 bases from J, the junction contained 5 bases not matched to a gene. Germline CDR1 is SGHRS and CDR2 is YFSETQ. The CDR3 spells CASSLVTGGSYGYTF. The CDR3 coding sequence is TGCGCCAGCAGCTTGGTTACAGGGGGTAGCTATGGCTACACCTTC.

This chain joins TRBV6-2 or TRBV6-3 and TRBJ2-5, with D possibly being TRBD1 (7 bases). V dropped 6 bases and J dropped 6 bases, with 17 bases sitting between them. The CDR3 extends over 14 amino acids. Germline V gene lookup returns CDR1 MNHEY and CDR2 SVGEGT. CDR3 nucleotide sequence: TGTGCCAGCAGCGCGGGACAGCTCGTGAAGACCCAGTACTTC. This encodes CASSAGQLVKTQYF.

This clone showed up just a few times. The J gene is TRBJ1-1, the V gene TRBV5-6, with D possibly TRBD1 on 6 matching bases. CDR3 length: 13 residues. V lost 4 bases and J lost 1, with 8 bases in between. Looked up from germline, CDR1 is SGHDT and CDR2 is YYEEEE. The CDR3 DNA sequence: TGTGCCAGCAGCACGACAGGGAACACTGAAGCTTTCTTT. Translated, it gives CASSTTGNTEAFF.

This clone showed up just once. The chain links TRBV6-4 to TRBJ2-1, with TRBD2 matching over 9 bases. The germline V gene has CDR1 MRHNA and CDR2 SNTAGT. The trim removed 6 bases at V and 1 base at J, leaving 13 bases unmatched. This CDR3 contains 18 residues. The CDR3 reads CASRSGLASSWSYNEQFF. In DNA form, the CDR3 reads TGTGCCAGCAGGTCGGGACTAGCTTCATCCTGGTCCTACAATGAGCAGTTCTTC.

CDR3 sequence reads: CASSAPPTGRQETQYF. CDR3 DNA sequence: TGTGCCAGCAGCGCACCCCCGACAGGGAGGCAAGAGACCCAGTACTTC. This rearrangement joins TRBV5-4 to TRBJ2-5; a possible D gene is TRBD1 (7 bases). There are 16 residues in the CDR3. The germline V gene has CDR1 SGHNT and CDR2 YYREEE (reference sequence). The V end was cut by 4 bases, the J end by 2 bases, with 18 bases between.

CDR3 in DNA: TGTGCCAGCGGCACATACAGGGTCGAGCAGTACTTC. It encodes CASGTYRVEQYF. The rearrangement uses TRBV27 and TRBJ2-7; the D gene is possibly TRBD1 (6 bases). Germline lookup yields CDR1 MNHEY and CDR2 SMNVEV (reference sequence). The CDR3 totals 12 residues. The germline V and J ends were trimmed by 8 bases and 6 bases, with 14 bases remaining between them.

This clone appeared a single time. A junction end diverges from the germline sequence, so it may reflect a read error. CDR3 loop: CASQDSHRRDF. CDR3 sequence (DNA): TGTGCCAGCCAAGACAGCCACCGCAGGGATTTT. The rearrangement joins TRBV2 to TRBJ2-3, with D possibly TRBD1 on 5 matching bases. The V gene's germline CDR1 is SNHLY and CDR2 FYNNEI. There are 11 residues in the CDR3.

The gene calls are TRBV30 and TRBJ2-1, with D possibly being TRBD1 (6 bases). The CDR3 runs 12 residues. Trimming left V 8 bases short and J 7 bases short, with 15 bases between. The V gene's germline CDR1 is GTSNPN and CDR2 SVGIG (reference sequence). The CDR3 region has the DNA TGTGCCGGCTCCCAGGGGCCAAATGAGCAGTTCTTC. Protein: CAGSQGPNEQFF.